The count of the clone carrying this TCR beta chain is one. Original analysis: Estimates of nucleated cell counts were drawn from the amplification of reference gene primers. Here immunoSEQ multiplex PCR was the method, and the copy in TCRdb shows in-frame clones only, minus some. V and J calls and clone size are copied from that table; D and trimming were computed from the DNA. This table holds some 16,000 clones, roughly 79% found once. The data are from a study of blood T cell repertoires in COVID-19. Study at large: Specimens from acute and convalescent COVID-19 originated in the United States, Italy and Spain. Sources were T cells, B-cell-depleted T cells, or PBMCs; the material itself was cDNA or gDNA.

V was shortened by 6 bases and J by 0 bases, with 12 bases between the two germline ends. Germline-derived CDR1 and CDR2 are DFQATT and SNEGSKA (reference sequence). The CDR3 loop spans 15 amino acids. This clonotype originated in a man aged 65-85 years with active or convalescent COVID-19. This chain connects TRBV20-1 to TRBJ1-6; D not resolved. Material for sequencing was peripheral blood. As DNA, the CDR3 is TGCAGTGCAAGTTATGGGAGCTCCTATAATTCACCCCTCCACTTT. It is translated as CSASYGSSYNSPLHF.